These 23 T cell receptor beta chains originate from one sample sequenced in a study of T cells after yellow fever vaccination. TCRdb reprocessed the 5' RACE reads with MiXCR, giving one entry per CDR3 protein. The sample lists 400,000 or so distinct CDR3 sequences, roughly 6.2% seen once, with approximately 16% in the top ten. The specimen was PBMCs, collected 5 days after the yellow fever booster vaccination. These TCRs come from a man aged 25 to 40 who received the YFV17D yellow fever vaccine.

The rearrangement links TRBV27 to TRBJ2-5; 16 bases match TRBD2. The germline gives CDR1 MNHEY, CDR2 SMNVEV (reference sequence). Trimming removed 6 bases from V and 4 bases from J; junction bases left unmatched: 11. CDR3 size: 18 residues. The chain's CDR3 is CASSRGTSGRALRETQYF. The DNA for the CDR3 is TGTGCCAGCAGCCGCGGGACTAGCGGGAGGGCATTGAGAGAGACCCAGTACTTC.

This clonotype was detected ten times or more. The CDR3 protein is CSAGGGYEQYF. In nucleotides, the CDR3 is TGCAGTGCCGGCGGCGGGTACGAGCAGTACTTC. The gene calls are TRBV20-1 and TRBJ2-7; D may be TRBD2 (5 bases). Trimming took off 6 bases at V and 4 bases at J, with 10 bases between the two ends. The CDR3 length is 11 residues. Germline assignment: CDR1 DFQATT and CDR2 SNEGSKA (reference sequence).

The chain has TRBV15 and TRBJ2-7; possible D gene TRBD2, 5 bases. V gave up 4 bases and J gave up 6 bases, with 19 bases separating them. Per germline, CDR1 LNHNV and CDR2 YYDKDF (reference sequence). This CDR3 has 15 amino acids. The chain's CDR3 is CATSTSGKAGGEQYF. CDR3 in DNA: TGTGCCACCAGCACATCTGGAAAAGCCGGAGGCGAGCAGTACTTC.

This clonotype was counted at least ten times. In nucleotides, the CDR3 is TGTGCCACCAGTGACCGCCGGGACAGACCTTATCAGCCCCAGCATTTT. This gives the protein CATSDRRDRPYQPQHF. The gene calls are TRBV24-1 and TRBJ1-5; TRBD1 matches at 7 bases. The V and J ends lost 4 bases and 5 bases, in that order; junction bases with no gene match: 10. Germline CDR1 is KGHDR and CDR2 is SFDVKD. CDR3 size: 16 residues.

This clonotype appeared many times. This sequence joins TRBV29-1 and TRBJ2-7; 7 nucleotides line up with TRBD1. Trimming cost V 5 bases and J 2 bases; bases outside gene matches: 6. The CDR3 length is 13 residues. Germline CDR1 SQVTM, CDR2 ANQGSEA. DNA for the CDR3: TGCAGCGTTCATACGGACAGGACCTACGAGCAGTACTTC. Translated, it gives CSVHTDRTYEQYF.

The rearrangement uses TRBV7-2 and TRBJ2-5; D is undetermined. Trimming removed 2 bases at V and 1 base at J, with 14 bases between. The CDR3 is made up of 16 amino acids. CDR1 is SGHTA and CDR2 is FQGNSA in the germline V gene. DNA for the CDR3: TGTGCCAGCAGCTTACAGCCCCTAGGAAGCCAAGAGACCCAGTACTTC. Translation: CASSLQPLGSQETQYF.

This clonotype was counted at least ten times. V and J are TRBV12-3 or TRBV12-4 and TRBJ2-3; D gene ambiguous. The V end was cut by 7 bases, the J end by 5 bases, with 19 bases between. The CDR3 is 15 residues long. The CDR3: CASTRRASTGDTQYF. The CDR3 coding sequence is TGTGCCAGCACCCGAAGAGCTAGTACGGGAGATACGCAGTATTTT.

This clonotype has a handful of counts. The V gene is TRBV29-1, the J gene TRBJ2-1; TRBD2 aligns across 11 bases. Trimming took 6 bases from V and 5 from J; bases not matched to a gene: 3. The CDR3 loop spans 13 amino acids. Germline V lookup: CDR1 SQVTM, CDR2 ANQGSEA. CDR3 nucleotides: TGCAGCGTCGGGACTAGCGGTAACAATGAGCAGTTCTTC. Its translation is CSVGTSGNNEQFF.

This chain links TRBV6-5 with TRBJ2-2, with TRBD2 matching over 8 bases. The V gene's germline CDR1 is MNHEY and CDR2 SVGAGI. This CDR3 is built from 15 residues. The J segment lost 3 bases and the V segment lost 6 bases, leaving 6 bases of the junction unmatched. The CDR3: CASSLDSGDTGELFF. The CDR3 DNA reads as TGTGCCAGCAGCTTAGATAGCGGGGACACCGGGGAGCTGTTTTTT.

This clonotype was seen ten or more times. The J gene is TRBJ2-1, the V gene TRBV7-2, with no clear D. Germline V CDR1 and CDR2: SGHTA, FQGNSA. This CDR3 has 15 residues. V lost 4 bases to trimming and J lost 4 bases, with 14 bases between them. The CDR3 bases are TGTGCCAGCAGCTCGACCTTTTCTTCTTACAATGAGCAGTTCTTC. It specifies CASSSTFSSYNEQFF.

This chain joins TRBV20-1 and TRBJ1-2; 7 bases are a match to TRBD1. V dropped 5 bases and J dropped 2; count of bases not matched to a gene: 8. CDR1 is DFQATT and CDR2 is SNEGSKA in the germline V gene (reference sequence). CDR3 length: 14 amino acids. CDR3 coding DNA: TGCAGTGCTTTAACCACAGGGGCCAACTATGGCTACACCTTC. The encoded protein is CSALTTGANYGYTF.

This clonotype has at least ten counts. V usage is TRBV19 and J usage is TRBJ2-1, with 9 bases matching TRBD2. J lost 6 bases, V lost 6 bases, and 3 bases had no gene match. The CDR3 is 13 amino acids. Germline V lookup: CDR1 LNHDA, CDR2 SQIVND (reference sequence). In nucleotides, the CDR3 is TGTGCCAGTAGATCACTAGCGGGCAATGAGCAGTTCTTC. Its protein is CASRSLAGNEQFF. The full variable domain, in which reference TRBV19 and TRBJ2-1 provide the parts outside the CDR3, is DGGITQSPKYLFRKEGQNVTLSCEQNLNHDAMYWYRQDPGQGLRLIYYSQIVNDFQKGDIAEGYSVSREKKESFPLTVTSAQKNPTAFYLCASRSLAGNEQFFGPGTRLTVL.

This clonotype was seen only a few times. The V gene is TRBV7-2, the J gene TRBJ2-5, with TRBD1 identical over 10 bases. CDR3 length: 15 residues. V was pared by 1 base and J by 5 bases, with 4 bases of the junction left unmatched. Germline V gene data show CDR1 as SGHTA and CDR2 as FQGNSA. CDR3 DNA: TGTGCCAGCAGCTTAGGACAGGGGGCTAAGGAGACCCAGTACTTC. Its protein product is CASSLGQGAKETQYF.

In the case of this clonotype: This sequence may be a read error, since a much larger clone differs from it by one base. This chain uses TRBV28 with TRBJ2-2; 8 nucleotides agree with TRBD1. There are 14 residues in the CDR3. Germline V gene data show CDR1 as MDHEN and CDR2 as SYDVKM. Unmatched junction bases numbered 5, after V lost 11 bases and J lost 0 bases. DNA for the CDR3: TGTGCCCCCCAGGGGGCTTCGAACACCGGGGAGCTGTTTTTT. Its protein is CAPQGASNTGELFF.

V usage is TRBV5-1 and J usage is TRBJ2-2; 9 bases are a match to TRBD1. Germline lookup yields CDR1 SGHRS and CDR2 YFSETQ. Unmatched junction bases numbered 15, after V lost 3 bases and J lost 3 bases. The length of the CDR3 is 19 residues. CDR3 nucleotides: TGCGCCAGCAGCTCCCTACCTCCCGTGACAGGGGGACACACCGGGGAGCTGTTTTTT. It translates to CASSSLPPVTGGHTGELFF.

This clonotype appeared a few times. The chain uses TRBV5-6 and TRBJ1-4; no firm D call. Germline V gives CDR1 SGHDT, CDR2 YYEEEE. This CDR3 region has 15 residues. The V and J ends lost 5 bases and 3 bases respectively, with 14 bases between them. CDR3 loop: CASRYEKSSNEKLFF. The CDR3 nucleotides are TGTGCCAGCAGGTATGAGAAGAGCTCTAATGAAAAACTGTTTTTT.

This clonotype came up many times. DNA of the CDR3: TGTGCCATCAGTAACACCCCGAGCACAGATACGCAGTATTTT. Its translation: CAISNTPSTDTQYF. The chain employs TRBV10-3 and TRBJ2-3; no firm D call. Trimming cost V 5 bases and J 0 bases, with 9 bases left between them. Germline assignment: CDR1 ENHRY and CDR2 SYGVKD. This CDR3 region has 14 residues.

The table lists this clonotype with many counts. CDR3 coding DNA: TGTGCCAGCAGGGTCTCTAGTAAAGAGCAGTTCTTC. It specifies CASRVSSKEQFF. The chain employs TRBV7-2 and TRBJ2-1; D call uncertain. Between the trimmed V and J ends, which lost 6 bases and 10 bases, there was a span of 13 bases. This CDR3 is built from 12 residues. CDR1 is SGHTA and CDR2 is FQGNSA in the germline V gene.

The CDR3 nucleotides read TGTGCCATCTCCCCGACTAGCGGGAGGAACACCGGGGAGCTGTTTTTT. Amino acid sequence: CAISPTSGRNTGELFF. The chain uses TRBV10-3 and TRBJ2-2; 12 bases are a match to TRBD2. Germline trimming cut 8 bases from V and 1 base from J; bases unmatched to any gene: 5. The CDR3 covers 16 residues. Germline values: CDR1 ENHRY, CDR2 SYGVKD.

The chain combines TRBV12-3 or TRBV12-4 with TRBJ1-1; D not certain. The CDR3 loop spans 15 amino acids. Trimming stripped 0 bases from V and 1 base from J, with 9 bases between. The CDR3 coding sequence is TGTGCCAGCAGTTTAGCGCAGGCAGAGAACACTGAAGCTTTCTTT. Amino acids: CASSLAQAENTEAFF.

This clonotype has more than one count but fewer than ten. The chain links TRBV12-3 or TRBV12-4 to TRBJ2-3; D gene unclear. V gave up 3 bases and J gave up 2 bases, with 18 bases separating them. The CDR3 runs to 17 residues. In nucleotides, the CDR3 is TGTGCCAGCAGTTTGTCGTCTGGCGGCCACAACACAGATACGCAGTATTTT. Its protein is CASSLSSGGHNTDTQYF.

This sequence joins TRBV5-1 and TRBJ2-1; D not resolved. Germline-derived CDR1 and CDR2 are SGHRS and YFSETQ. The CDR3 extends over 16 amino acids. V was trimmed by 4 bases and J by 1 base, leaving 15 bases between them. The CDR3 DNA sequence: TGCGCCAGCAGCCCCGACGTTACAGCTTCCTACAATGAGCAGTTCTTC. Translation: CASSPDVTASYNEQFF.

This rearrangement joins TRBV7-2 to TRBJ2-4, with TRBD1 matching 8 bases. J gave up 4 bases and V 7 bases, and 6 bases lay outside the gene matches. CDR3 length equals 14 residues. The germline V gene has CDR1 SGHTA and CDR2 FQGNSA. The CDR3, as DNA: TGTGCCAGCAAAGGGGGACAGGTTAAAAACATTCAGTACTTC. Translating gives CASKGGQVKNIQYF.